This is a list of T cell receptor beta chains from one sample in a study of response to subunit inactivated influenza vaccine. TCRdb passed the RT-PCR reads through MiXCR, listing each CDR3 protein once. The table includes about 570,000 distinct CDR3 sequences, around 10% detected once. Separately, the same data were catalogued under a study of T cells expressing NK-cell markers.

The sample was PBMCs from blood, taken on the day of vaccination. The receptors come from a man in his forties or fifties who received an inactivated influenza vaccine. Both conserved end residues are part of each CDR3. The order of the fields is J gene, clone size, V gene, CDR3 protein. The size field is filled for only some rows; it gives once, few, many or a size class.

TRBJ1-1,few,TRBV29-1,CSVDKQMNTEAFF
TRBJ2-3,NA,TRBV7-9,CASRPIAGGTDTQFF
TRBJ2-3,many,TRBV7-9,CASSKGGSTDTQYF
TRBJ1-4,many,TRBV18,CASSPQTGGSEKLFF
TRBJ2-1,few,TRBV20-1,CSAWSGGNEQFF
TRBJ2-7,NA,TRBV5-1,CASSWQQYGEQYF
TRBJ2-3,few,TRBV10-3,CAISRTSGMTDTQYF
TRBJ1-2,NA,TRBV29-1,CSVEDLGANYGYTF
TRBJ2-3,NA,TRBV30,CAWRMTSGGRSTQYF
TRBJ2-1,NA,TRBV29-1,CSVEDLAGGSSSYNEQFF
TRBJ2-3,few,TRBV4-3,CASSQTGTSGTDTQYF
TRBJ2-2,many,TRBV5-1,CASSLQGAYTGELFF
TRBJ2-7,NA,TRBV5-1,CASRPGTGGMGEQYF
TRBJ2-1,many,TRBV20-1,CSAPTSGGNNEQFF
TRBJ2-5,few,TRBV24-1,CATRDREETQYF
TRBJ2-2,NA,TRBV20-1,CSARDVDRGLGGELFF
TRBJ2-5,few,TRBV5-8,CASSYTGTFGETQYF
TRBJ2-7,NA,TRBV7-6,CASSLAVQGTGEQYF
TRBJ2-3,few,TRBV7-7,CASSPRPWDGSLSTDTQYF
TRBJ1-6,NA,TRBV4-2,CASSQQVFSYNSPLHF
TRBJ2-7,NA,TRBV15,CATSREGTRGAYEQYF
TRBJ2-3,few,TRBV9,CASSSGQETDTQYF
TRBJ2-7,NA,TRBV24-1,CATSASGSWYEQYF
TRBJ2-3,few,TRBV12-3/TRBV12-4,CASSLYGGGLDTQYF
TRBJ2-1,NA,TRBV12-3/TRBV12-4,CASCPLYRGGDEQFF
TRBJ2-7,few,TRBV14,CASSQARSGSYEQYF
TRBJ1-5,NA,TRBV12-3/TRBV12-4,CASSHGRGVSNQPQHF
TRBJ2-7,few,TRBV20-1,CSARDGSGKPYEQYF
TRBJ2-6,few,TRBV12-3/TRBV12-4,CASSSPTVSGANVLTF
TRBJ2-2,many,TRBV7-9,CASSPPGVSAGELFF
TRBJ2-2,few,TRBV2,CASSLAYAGELFF
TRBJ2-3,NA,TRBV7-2,CASSLFRADTQCF
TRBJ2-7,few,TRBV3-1,CASSQYRGGEQYF
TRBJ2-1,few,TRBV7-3,CASSSRTFAAQFF
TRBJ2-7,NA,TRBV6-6,CASRGAHEQYF
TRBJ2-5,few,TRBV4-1,CASSRGQGIFRETQYF
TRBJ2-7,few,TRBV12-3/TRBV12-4,CASSSRQGSVNEQYF
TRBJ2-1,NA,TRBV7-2,CASSQQWYDNEQFF
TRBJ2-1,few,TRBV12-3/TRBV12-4,CASSYPGQASEQFF
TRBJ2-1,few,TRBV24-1,CATSDLNYQGGEQFF
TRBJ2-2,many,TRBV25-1,CASSDDRPAINTGELFF
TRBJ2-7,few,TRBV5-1,CASTRDRGNLEQYF
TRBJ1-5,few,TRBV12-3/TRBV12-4,CASSYGSRGDNQPQHF
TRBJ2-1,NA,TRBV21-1,CASSMYDEQFF
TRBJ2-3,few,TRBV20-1,CSARVASGGMDTQYF
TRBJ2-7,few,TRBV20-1,CSASGSGSLDEQYF
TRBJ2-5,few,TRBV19,CATRGTALETQYF
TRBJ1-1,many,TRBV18,CASSPRQGRAYMNTEAFF
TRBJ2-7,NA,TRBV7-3,CASSLSPSGGTEQYF
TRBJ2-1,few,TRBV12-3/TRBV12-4,CASREKGLAVYNEQFF
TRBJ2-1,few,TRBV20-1,CSAGRHRGRITYEQFF
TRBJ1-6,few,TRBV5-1,CASSLELDSPLHF
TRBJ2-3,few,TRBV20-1,CSAMDRGADTQYF
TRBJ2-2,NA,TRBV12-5,CASGLIPGELFF
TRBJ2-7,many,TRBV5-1,CASMLGVGGLYEQYF
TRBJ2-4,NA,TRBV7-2,CASSLAPSVRNIQYF
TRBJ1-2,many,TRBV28,CASSLGTATNYGYTF
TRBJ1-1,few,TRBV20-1,CSARDWGQVPEAFF
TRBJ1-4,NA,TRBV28,CASSRAGSYSF
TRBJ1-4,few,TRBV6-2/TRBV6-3,CASARTDRQNEKLFF